The 10 T cell receptor beta chains reported below all come from one sample, sequenced in a study of cytomegalovirus exposure and HLA in healthy donors. The protocol was immunoSEQ multiplex PCR, while the TCRdb copy is restricted to in-frame clones and leaves out a portion. This sample has more than 95,000 clones, with approximately 94% found just once. The sequencing input was PBMCs. All receptors come from a woman younger than 35 in good health and CMV-seronegative.

The rearrangement uses TRBV28 and TRBJ1-5, with D uncertain. Germline V lookup: CDR1 MDHEN, CDR2 SYDVKM. V was shortened by 6 bases and J by 6 bases, with 12 bases between the two germline ends. There are 13 residues in the CDR3. The CDR3 region has the DNA TGTGCCAGCAGAGCCCAGGCGGGTCAGCCCCAGCATTTT. This gives the protein CASRAQAGQPQHF.

This rearrangement joins TRBV5-4 to TRBJ2-2; 8 bases match TRBD1. V lost 0 bases, J lost 1 base, and 5 bases stayed unmatched. The CDR3 is 17 residues long. Per germline, CDR1 SGHNT and CDR2 YYREEE (reference sequence). CDR3 sequence (DNA): TGTGCCAGCAGCTTGGGAGGAGGGACAGGGAACACCGGGGAGCTGTTTTTT. This encodes CASSLGGGTGNTGELFF.

This rearrangement joins TRBV29-1 to TRBJ1-1; TRBD1 aligns across 9 bases. Looked up from germline, CDR1 is SQVTM and CDR2 is ANQGSEA. J was trimmed by 4 bases and V by 6 bases; bases with no gene match: 6. The CDR3 runs 13 residues. The CDR3 is CSVGKTGGTEAFF. For the CDR3, the DNA is TGCAGCGTGGGGAAGACAGGGGGCACTGAAGCTTTCTTT.

The rearrangement uses TRBV19 and TRBJ1-2, with 7 positions matching TRBD1. This CDR3 comprises 15 residues. Unmatched junction bases numbered 10, after V lost 5 bases and J lost 4 bases. The germline V gene has CDR1 LNHDA and CDR2 SQIVND (reference sequence). The CDR3: CASSVSRDRFYGYTF. In nucleotides, the CDR3 is TGTGCCAGTAGTGTAAGCCGGGACAGATTCTATGGCTACACCTTC.

The chain combines TRBV30 with TRBJ2-7; 8 bases align to TRBD1. V shed 7 bases and J 2 bases; nucleotides not matched to a gene: 7. Germline assignment: CDR1 GTSNPN and CDR2 SVGIG (reference sequence). This CDR3 spans 13 amino acids. CDR3 DNA sequence: TGTGCCTTGACCGGGACAGGCCCCTACGAGCAGTACTTC. It yields the protein CALTGTGPYEQYF.

This clone was counted once. This chain joins TRBV6-6 and TRBJ1-1; tentative D call: TRBD1 (6 bases). The V and J ends lost 0 bases and 5 bases respectively, with 13 bases between them. This CDR3 contains 15 residues. The germline CDR1 and CDR2 sequences are MNHNY and SVGAGI (reference sequence). The CDR3 DNA reads TGTGCCAGCAGTTACTCCGCAGGGAGGGGGACTGAAGCTTTCTTT. Its translation: CASSYSAGRGTEAFF.

CDR3: CASSFRSDRTNIQYF. In nucleotides, the CDR3 is TGTGCCAGCAGCTTTAGATCAGACAGGACGAACATTCAGTACTTC. This chain joins TRBV11-2 and TRBJ2-4; TRBD1 might be the D (6 bases). With 3 bases removed from V and 7 bases from J, the gap between germline ends came to 16 bases. The CDR3 spans 15 residues. The germline V gene has CDR1 SGHAT and CDR2 FQNNGV.

With regard to this clone: This sample includes further DNA sequences coding for the same CDR3. The rearrangement joins TRBV29-1 to TRBJ2-5; 8 positions match TRBD1. The J segment lost 4 bases and the V segment lost 6 bases, leaving 4 bases of the junction unmatched. This CDR3 comprises 12 residues. Germline V gene lookup returns CDR1 SQVTM and CDR2 ANQGSEA. CDR3: CSVGQGAETQYF. CDR3 coding DNA: TGCAGCGTAGGACAGGGTGCAGAGACCCAGTACTTC.

The chain combines TRBV19 with TRBJ2-3; 8 bases fit TRBD1. Unmatched junction bases numbered 5, after V lost 9 bases and J lost 3 bases. Per germline, CDR1 LNHDA and CDR2 SQIVND (reference sequence). This CDR3 contains 13 residues. The CDR3 sequence: CARDRERTDTQYF. The CDR3 region has the DNA TGTGCCAGGGACAGGGAAAGGACAGATACGCAGTATTTT.

The chain has TRBV11-1 and TRBJ2-5, with D possibly TRBD2 on 6 matching bases. In germline, CDR1 is SGHAT, CDR2 FQDESV (reference sequence). The CDR3 runs 15 residues. The V end lost 2 bases, the J end lost 3 bases, and 13 bases lay between the germline ends. The CDR3 bases are TGTGCCAGCAGCTTAACGGGACTCCGCGAAGAGACCCAGTACTTC. Protein: CASSLTGLREETQYF.